The clone carrying this T cell receptor beta chain occurred a few times. The antigen is undetermined. This sample was taken from a study of cytomegalovirus exposure and HLA in healthy donors. Notes on the study in general: Most TCR sequences were seen very rarely across donors, but some public TCRs occurred in many. The investigators catalogued 180 or so TCR beta chains as cytomegalovirus-associated.

Primers: 60 Vbeta forward and 13 Jbeta reverse. TCRdb's copy holds only in-frame clones and misses some; the assay was immunoSEQ multiplex PCR. The sample contains roughly 73,000 clones, about four fifths of which appear only once. The TCR originated in a woman in her forties or fifties in good health and CMV-seronegative. Sequenced material: PBMCs.

This chain's CDR3 is CATSREGLPGEKLFF. In DNA form, the CDR3 reads TGTGCCACCAGCAGAGAGGGACTCCCCGGGGAAAAACTGTTTTTT. V gene TRBV15 combines with J gene TRBJ1-4; D possibly corresponds to TRBD1 (5 bases). The CDR3 is made up of 15 amino acids. CDR1 and CDR2 from the germline V gene are LNHNV and YYDKDF (reference sequence). V lost 0 bases and J 8 bases, leaving 13 bases between the germline ends.